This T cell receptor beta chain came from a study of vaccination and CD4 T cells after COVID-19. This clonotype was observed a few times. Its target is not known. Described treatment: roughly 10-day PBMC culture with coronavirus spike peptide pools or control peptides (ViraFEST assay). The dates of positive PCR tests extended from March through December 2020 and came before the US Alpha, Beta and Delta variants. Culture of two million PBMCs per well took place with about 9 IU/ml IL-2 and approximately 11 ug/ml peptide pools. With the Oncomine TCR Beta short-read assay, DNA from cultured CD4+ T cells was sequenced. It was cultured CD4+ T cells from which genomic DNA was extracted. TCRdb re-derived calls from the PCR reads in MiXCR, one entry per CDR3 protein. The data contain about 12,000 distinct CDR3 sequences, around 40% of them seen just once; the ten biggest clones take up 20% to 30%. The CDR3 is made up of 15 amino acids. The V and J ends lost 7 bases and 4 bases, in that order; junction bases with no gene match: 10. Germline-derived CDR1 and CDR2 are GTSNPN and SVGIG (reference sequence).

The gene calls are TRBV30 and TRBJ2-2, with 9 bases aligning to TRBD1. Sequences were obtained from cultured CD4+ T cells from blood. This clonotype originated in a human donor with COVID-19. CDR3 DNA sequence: TGTGCCTCCCTTGGGACAGGGCTGGTCACCGGGGAGCTGTTTTTT. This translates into CASLGTGLVTGELFF.